The clone carrying this T cell receptor beta chain was detected only a few times. A second PCR, run for roughly 7 to 11 cycles, used a sample-barcoded 5' primer plus a J-beta primer mix. Individual samples furnished no less than 2.5 million CDR3-containing paired-end reads apiece. TCRdb independently ran MiXCR on the 5' RACE reads; one entry per CDR3 protein. The sample shows about 560,000 distinct CDR3 sequences, roughly a quarter of them seen only once. These data originate in a study of blood T cells in healthy people across ages. Donors gave around 10 milliliters of peripheral blood apiece. The CDR3 contains 13 residues. Germline CDR1 MGHRA, CDR2 YSYEKL. Trimming removed 4 bases from V and 5 bases from J, with 12 bases in between. This same sample was also part of a study on T cells of mothers and their children. That report adds: Compared with unrelated pairs, related mother-child pairs had slightly higher, non-significant overlap.

The sequence derives from a boy aged 2 to 10 in good health. The rearrangement links TRBV4-1 to TRBJ2-7; D could derive from TRBD1 or TRBD2 (5 bases each). Sequencing was performed on blood. This CDR3 reads CASSPVGENEQYF. The CDR3 DNA sequence: TGCGCCAGCAGCCCGGTAGGGGAGAACGAGCAGTACTTC.